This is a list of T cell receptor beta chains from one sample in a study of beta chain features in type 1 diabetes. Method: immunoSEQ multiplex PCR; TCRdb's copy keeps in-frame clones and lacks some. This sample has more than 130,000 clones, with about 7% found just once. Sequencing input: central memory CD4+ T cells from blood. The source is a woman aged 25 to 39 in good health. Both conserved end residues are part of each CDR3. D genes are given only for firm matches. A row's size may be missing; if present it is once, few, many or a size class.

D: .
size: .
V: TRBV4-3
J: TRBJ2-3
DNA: TGCGCCAGCAGCCAAGACGATAGCTCCCTTGTCGCAGATACGCAGTATTTT
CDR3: CASSQDDSSLVADTQYF

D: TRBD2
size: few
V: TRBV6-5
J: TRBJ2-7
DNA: TGTGCCAGCAGTTACGGGACTAGCGGTACCTACGAGCAGTACTTC
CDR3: CASSYGTSGTYEQYF

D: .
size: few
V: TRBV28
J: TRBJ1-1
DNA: TGTGCCAGCACCTTAGTAGGGAGTAGGACTGAAGCTTTCTTT
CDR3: CASTLVGSRTEAFF

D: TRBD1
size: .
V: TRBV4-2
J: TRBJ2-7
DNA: TGTGCCAGCAGCGCGGGGACAGGTGAACACTACGAGCAGTACTTC
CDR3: CASSAGTGEHYEQYF

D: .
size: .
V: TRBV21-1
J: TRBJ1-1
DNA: TGTGCCAGCAGCCAGCAGACCCTAAAACAGGGGGACACTGAAGCTTTCTTT
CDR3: CASSQQTLKQGDTEAFF

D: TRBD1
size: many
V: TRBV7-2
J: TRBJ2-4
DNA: TGTGCCAGCAGCTTTCGGGGAACTCAGGGGGCACAAAACATTCAGTACTTC
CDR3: CASSFRGTQGAQNIQYF

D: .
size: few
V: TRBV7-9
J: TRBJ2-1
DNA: TGTGCCACCCATAGCGTCCCCTCACACAATGAGCAGTTCTTC
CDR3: CATHSVPSHNEQFF

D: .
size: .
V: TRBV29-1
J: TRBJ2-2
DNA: TGCAGCGTTGGGGACACGAACACCGGGGAGCTGTTTTTT
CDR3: CSVGDTNTGELFF

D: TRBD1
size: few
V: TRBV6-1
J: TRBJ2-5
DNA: TGTGCCAGCAGGGTACAGGGGAACCAAGAGACCCAGTACTTC
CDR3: CASRVQGNQETQYF

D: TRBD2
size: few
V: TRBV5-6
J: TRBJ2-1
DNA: TGTGCCAGCAGCTTGTTGACTAGCGATTACAATGAGCAGTTCTTC
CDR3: CASSLLTSDYNEQFF

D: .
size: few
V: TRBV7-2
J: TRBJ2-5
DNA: TGTGCCAGCAGCTTAGCCAGGGATCCCCGGGAGACCCAGTACTTC
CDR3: CASSLARDPRETQYF

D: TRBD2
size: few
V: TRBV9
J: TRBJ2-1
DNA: TGTGCCAGCAGCTCCGCGGGAGAAGGGGCTGAGCAGTTCTTC
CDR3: CASSSAGEGAEQFF

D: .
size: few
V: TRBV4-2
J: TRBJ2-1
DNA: TGTGCCAGCAGCCAGTGGATAGCGGATTACAATGAGCAGTTCTTC
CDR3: CASSQWIADYNEQFF

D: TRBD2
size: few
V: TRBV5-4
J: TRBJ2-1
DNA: TGTGCCAGCAGCTGGGGGACTAGCGGGAGTAACTACAATGAGCAGTTCTTC
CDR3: CASSWGTSGSNYNEQFF

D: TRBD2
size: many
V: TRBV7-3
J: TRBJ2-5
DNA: TGTGCCAGCAGCTTAGGGACTAGCGCAGCGACCCAGTACTTC
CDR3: CASSLGTSAATQYF

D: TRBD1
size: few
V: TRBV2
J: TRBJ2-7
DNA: TGTGCCAGCAGGTTACAGGGGGCGGGTGAGCAGTACTTC
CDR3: CASRLQGAGEQYF

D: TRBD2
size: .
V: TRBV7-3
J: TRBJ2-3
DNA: TGTGCCAGCAGCATGGGACTAGCGGAGACGCAGTATTTT
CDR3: CASSMGLAETQYF

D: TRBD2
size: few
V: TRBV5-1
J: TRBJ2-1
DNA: TGCGCCAGCAGCGCGACTAGCGGTGAGCAGTTCTTC
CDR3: CASSATSGEQFF

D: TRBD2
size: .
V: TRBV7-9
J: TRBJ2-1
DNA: TGTGCCAGCAGCTACCCCGCTAGCGGGGGGTACAATGAGCAGTTCTTC
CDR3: CASSYPASGGYNEQFF

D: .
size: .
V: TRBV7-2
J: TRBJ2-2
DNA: TGTGCCAGCAAAGCCGGACAGAACACCGGGGAGCTGTTTTTT
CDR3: CASKAGQNTGELFF

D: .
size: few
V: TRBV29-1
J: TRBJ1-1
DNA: TGCAGCGTTACAGGATGGAACACTGAAGCTTTCTTT
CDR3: CSVTGWNTEAFF

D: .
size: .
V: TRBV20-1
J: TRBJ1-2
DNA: TGCAGTGCTAGAGCAGGGGATGGCTACACCTTC
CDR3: CSARAGDGYTF

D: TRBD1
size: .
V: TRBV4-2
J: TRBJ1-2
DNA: TGTGCCAGCAGCCAAGCTAATACAGGGGGGTATGGCTACACCTTC
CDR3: CASSQANTGGYGYTF

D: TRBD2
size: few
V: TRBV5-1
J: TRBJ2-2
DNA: TGCGCCAGCTGGGGACTAGTCGGTGGGGAGCTGTTTTTT
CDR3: CASWGLVGGELFF

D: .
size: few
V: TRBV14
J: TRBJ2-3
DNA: TGTGCCAGCAGCCAAGCGGAGGGAAGGGCAGATACGCAGTATTTT
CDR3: CASSQAEGRADTQYF

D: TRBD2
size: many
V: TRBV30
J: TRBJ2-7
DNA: TGTGCCTGGAGTTTTAGAGCGGGAGTAGGCGAGCAGTACTTC
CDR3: CAWSFRAGVGEQYF

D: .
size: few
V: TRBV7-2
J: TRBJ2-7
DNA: TGTGCCAGCAGCCCCCCCGGGGGCGAGCAGTACTTC
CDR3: CASSPPGGEQYF

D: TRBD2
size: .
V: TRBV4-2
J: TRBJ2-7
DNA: TGTGCCAGCAGCCAAGAGACTAGCGGGGGCTACGAGCAGTACTTC
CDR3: CASSQETSGGYEQYF

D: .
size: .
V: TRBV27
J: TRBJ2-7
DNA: TGTGCCAGCGGCCCACTAGGCGCGGGCGAGCAGTACTTC
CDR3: CASGPLGAGEQYF

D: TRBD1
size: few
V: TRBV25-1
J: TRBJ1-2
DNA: TGTGCCAGCAACCTCAGACAGGGACCTAACTATGGCTACACCTTC
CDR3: CASNLRQGPNYGYTF

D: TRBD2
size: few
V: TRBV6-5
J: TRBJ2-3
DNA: TGTGCCAGTACACCGGGACTAGACACAGATACGCAGTATTTT
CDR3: CASTPGLDTDTQYF

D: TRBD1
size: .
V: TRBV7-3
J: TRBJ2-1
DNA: TGTGCCAGCAGTTTGGGACAGGCAAAAAGCTCCTACAATGAGCAGTTCTTC
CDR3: CASSLGQAKSSYNEQFF

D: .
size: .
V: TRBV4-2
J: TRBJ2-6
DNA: TGTGCCAGCAGCCGGACTCAAAGCTCTGGGGCCAACGTCCTGACTTTC
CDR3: CASSRTQSSGANVLTF

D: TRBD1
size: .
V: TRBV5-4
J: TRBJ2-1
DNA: TGTGCCAGCAAAACAGGGGGCGCCGGTGGCAATGAGCAGTTCTTC
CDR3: CASKTGGAGGNEQFF

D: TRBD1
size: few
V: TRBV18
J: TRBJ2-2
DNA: TGTGCCAGCTCACTCAGGACAGGGAACACCGGGGAGCTGTTTTTT
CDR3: CASSLRTGNTGELFF

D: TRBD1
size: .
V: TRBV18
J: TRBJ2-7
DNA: TGTGCCAGCTCCGCAACTACAGGGGCGACCTACGAGCAGTACTTC
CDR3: CASSATTGATYEQYF

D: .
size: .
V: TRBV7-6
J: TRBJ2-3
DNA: TGTGCCAGCAGCTTAGCAACAGCAGATACGCAGTATTTT
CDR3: CASSLATADTQYF

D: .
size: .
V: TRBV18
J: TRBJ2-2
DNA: TGTGCCAGCTCACCCACTTTGAACACCGGGGAGCTGTTTTTT
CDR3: CASSPTLNTGELFF